This TCR beta chain stems from a study of blood T cell repertoires in COVID-19. This table comes from immunoSEQ multiplex PCR, and its TCRdb copy is limited to in-frame clones, with some not included. The sample shows about 110,000 clones, just under 90% of them seen only once. Looked up from germline, CDR1 is SNHLY and CDR2 is FYNNEI. The CDR3 runs to 19 residues. With V trimmed by 4 bases and J by 0 bases, 13 bases remained unmatched. The chain uses TRBV2 and TRBJ2-3, with 10 bases fitting TRBD2. The TCR was taken from a woman aged 50 to 65 with acute or convalescent COVID-19. The sequenced material came from peripheral blood. The CDR3, as DNA: TGTGCCAGCAGTGCGAGAGCTATTAGCGGGAGGCCCAGCACAGATACGCAGTATTTT. Translation gives CASSARAISGRPSTDTQYF.